These 12 T cell receptor beta chains share one sample of origin, sequenced in a study of T cells expressing NK-cell markers. With the 5' RACE reads reprocessed, TCRdb shows one record per CDR3 protein and no DNA. The data include 550,000 to 600,000 distinct CDR3 sequences; the top ten clones carry less than 4.5%. Sequencing input: blood T cells: a sorted CD56 or NKG2C T cell subset, CD4+ or CD8+ T cells, or bulk PBMC T cells (not recorded which). The source of these receptors is a man aged 18 to 30 in good health.

V gene TRBV7-9 combines with J gene TRBJ2-3; TCRdb designates TRBD1, a call that cannot be tested without DNA. Germline V gives CDR1 SEHNR, CDR2 FQNEAQ (reference sequence). The CDR3 sequence is 14 residues long. The CDR3: CASSAPKPKDTQYF.

V is TRBV6-2 or TRBV6-3 and J is TRBJ2-6; absent DNA, TCRdb's TRBD1 call cannot be checked. CDR3 size: 18 residues. Per germline, CDR1 MNHEY and CDR2 SVGEGT. The CDR3 spells CASSYSAGQVSGANVLTF.

This sequence joins TRBV11-1 and TRBJ2-1; TCRdb selects TRBD1, and the lack of DNA leaves this call unchecked. This CDR3 has 14 residues. Per germline, CDR1 SGHAT and CDR2 FQDESV (reference sequence). The chain's CDR3 is CASEQGFSYNEQFF.

The chain recombines TRBV5-1 with TRBJ2-3; TCRdb indicates TRBD1, and absent DNA this call remains unverified. CDR3 size: 15 residues. Germline V gene sequence: CDR1 SGHRS, CDR2 YFSETQ. This chain's CDR3 is CASSYDRESTDTQYF.

This chain links TRBV5-6 with TRBJ2-7; TCRdb picks TRBD1, but there is no DNA to check that call. Germline V CDR1 and CDR2: SGHDT, YYEEEE. The CDR3 totals 15 residues. The CDR3 protein is CASSLRTRLTYEQYF.

The chain combines TRBV7-2 with TRBJ2-5; there is no DNA to check the TCRdb D call of TRBD1. Germline-derived CDR1 and CDR2 are SGHTA and FQGNSA. This CDR3 spans 15 amino acids. The chain's CDR3 is CASSADRGQWETQYF.

The rearrangement uses TRBV4-2 and TRBJ2-7. This CDR3 contains 15 residues. Germline lookup yields CDR1 LGHNA and CDR2 YNFKEQ. CDR3 loop: CASSQELTGSYEQYF.

The gene calls are TRBV6-2 or TRBV6-3 and TRBJ2-5. The CDR3 is made up of 13 amino acids. Germline CDR1 and CDR2: MNHEY and SVGEGT. CDR3 amino acids: CASVGPVLETQYF.

The V gene is TRBV9, the J gene TRBJ1-1; absent DNA, TCRdb's TRBD1 call cannot be checked. The CDR3 runs 14 residues. In germline, CDR1 is SGDLS, CDR2 YYNGEE. The CDR3 loop reads CASRLGQANTEAFF.

V is TRBV6-1 and J is TRBJ1-5; TCRdb indicates TRBD1, and absent DNA this call remains unverified. In germline, CDR1 is MNHNS, CDR2 SASEGT. CDR3 length: 13 amino acids. The CDR3 loop reads CASSGTGYQPQHF.

The chain carries TRBV12-5 and TRBJ2-1; the TCRdb D gene call, TRBD2, has no DNA to confirm it. The CDR3 runs 16 residues. Germline assignment: CDR1 LGHNT and CDR2 FRNRAP. CDR3 protein: CASGLIPGGSYNEQFF.

The chain joins TRBV20-1 to TRBJ2-5; TCRdb picks TRBD2, but there is no DNA to check that call. The CDR3 contains 21 residues. Per the germline V gene, CDR1 is DFQATT and CDR2 is SNEGSKA (reference sequence). The CDR3 protein is CSARDRPGTSGRAHIRETQYF.